Below are 27 T cell receptor beta chains sequenced from a single sample in a study of graft-versus-host responses after intestinal transplantation. TCRdb's copy holds only in-frame clones and misses some; the assay was immunoSEQ multiplex PCR. The sample has fewer than 30,000 clones, about 90% seen once; the top ten hold 11%. The material was PBMCs, obtained around 430 days after intestinal transplantation. These receptor sequences come from a human patient who received an intestinal transplant, so some T cells may come from the graft donor.

This clone has only one observation. The rearrangement uses TRBV29-1 and TRBJ2-3; 8 bases agree with TRBD1. Germline V CDR1 and CDR2: SQVTM, ANQGSEA. Unmatched junction bases numbered 6, after V lost 6 bases and J lost 1 base. This CDR3 is 14 amino acids long. CDR3 in amino acids: CSVAGQGGTDTQYF. CDR3 DNA sequence: TGCAGCGTCGCAGGACAGGGCGGCACAGATACGCAGTATTTT.

V and J are TRBV6-9 and TRBJ1-2; D uncertain. CDR1 and CDR2 (germline): MNHGY, SVAAGI. The CDR3 runs 14 residues. Trimming removed 3 bases from V and 6 bases from J, with 14 bases in between. This chain's CDR3 is CASSYSGGDNGYTF. CDR3 coding DNA: TGTGCCAGCAGTTACTCGGGTGGAGATAATGGCTACACCTTC.

The rearrangement uses TRBV2 and TRBJ2-7; D is perhaps TRBD1 or TRBD2 (6 bases each). V was clipped by 6 bases and J by 0 bases, with 12 bases between them. Germline V gene sequence: CDR1 SNHLY, CDR2 FYNNEI. CDR3 length: 14 amino acids. The CDR3 nucleotides are TGTGCCAGCAGCGGGGAGGACAGCTCCTACGAGCAGTACTTC. Its translation is CASSGEDSSYEQYF.

The gene calls are TRBV11-2 and TRBJ1-4, with D unclear. CDR1 and CDR2 from the germline V gene are SGHAT and FQNNGV. The V end lost 2 bases, the J end lost 8 bases, and 9 bases lay between the germline ends. This CDR3 comprises 13 residues. The CDR3 region is CASSLLGGEKLFF. For the CDR3, the DNA is TGTGCCAGCAGCTTACTGGGAGGCGAAAAACTGTTTTTT. The whole variable domain, filled in from reference TRBV11-2 and TRBJ1-4, reads EAGVAQSPRYKIIEKRQSVAFWCNPISGHATLYWYQQILGQGPKLLIQFQNNGVVDDSQLPKDRFSAERLKGVDSTLKIQPAKLEDSAVYLCASSLLGGEKLFFGSGTQLSVL.

This chain joins TRBV28 and TRBJ1-2; D may be TRBD1 (5 bases). Between the trimmed V and J ends, which lost 2 bases and 4 bases, there was a span of 8 bases. CDR1 and CDR2 (germline): MDHEN, SYDVKM. The CDR3 runs to 13 residues. DNA of the CDR3: TGTGCCAGCAGTTTAAGGGACCTCTATGGCTACACCTTC. Translation: CASSLRDLYGYTF.

This rearrangement joins TRBV6-6 to TRBJ1-2; 9 positions match TRBD1. The V gene end was trimmed by 4 bases and the J gene end by 3 bases; junction bases not matched to a gene: 6. This CDR3 region has 15 residues. Germline values: CDR1 MNHNY, CDR2 SVGAGI (reference sequence). CDR3 sequence: CASSSHRGLDYGYTF. CDR3 bases: TGTGCCAGCAGTTCCCACAGGGGGCTAGACTATGGCTACACCTTC.

The chain recombines TRBV28 with TRBJ2-7, with TRBD2 matching 11 bases. CDR3 size: 15 residues. The V and J ends lost 1 base and 3 bases, in that order; junction bases with no gene match: 2. The germline V gene encodes CDR1 MDHEN and CDR2 SYDVKM. As DNA, the CDR3 is TGTGCCAGCAGTTTATACACTAGCGGGAGCTACGAGCAGTACTTC. Amino acids: CASSLYTSGSYEQYF.

This chain connects TRBV7-3 to TRBJ1-1, with unresolved D. With 5 bases removed from V and 4 bases from J, the gap between germline ends came to 11 bases. Germline V gene data show CDR1 as SGHTA and CDR2 as FQGTGA. CDR3 length: 13 amino acids. The CDR3, as DNA: TGTGCCAGCAGCGAGAGGGTGGGCACTGAAGCTTTCTTT. This translates into CASSERVGTEAFF.

V is TRBV5-4 and J is TRBJ2-3; a possible D gene is TRBD2 (6 bases). The V end lost 2 bases, the J end lost 7 bases, and 14 bases lay between the germline ends. CDR3 length: 14 residues. Germline assignment: CDR1 SGHNT and CDR2 YYREEE (reference sequence). The CDR3 is CASSFAGTLNTQYF. The CDR3 region has the DNA TGTGCCAGCAGCTTTGCGGGGACTCTGAATACGCAGTATTTT.

This clone was counted once. The chain recombines TRBV7-9 with TRBJ1-2; D call uncertain. Germline V gene lookup returns CDR1 SEHNR and CDR2 FQNEAQ (reference sequence). This CDR3 contains 14 residues. V lost 7 bases, J lost 3 bases, and 15 bases lay in between. The CDR3 nucleotides are TGTGCCAGCACCACTGGCGGGGTGGACTATGGCTACACCTTC. Its protein product is CASTTGGVDYGYTF.

This clone was counted only a few times. Other DNA variants within this sample encode the same CDR3. This chain uses TRBV7-9 with TRBJ2-7; 9 nucleotides agree with TRBD1. There are 14 residues in the CDR3. Germline V gene sequence: CDR1 SEHNR, CDR2 FQNEAQ (reference sequence). J gave up 7 bases and V 6 bases, and 10 bases lay outside the gene matches. The CDR3 loop is CASSFDRGRGEQYF. The CDR3 DNA follows: TGTGCCAGCAGTTTCGACAGGGGGAGGGGGGAGCAGTACTTC.

The chain joins TRBV2 to TRBJ1-1; no reliable D call. The V and J ends lost 1 base and 7 bases respectively, with 7 bases between them. This CDR3 region has 12 residues. CDR1 and CDR2 from the germline V gene are SNHLY and FYNNEI. CDR3 sequence (DNA): TGTGCCAGCAGTGAAGGAGCTGTTGAAGCTTTCTTT. Its translation: CASSEGAVEAFF.

The chain couples TRBV2 to TRBJ2-7, with 7 bases that match TRBD1. Trimming cost V 4 bases and J 1 base; bases outside gene matches: 4. CDR1 is SNHLY and CDR2 is FYNNEI in the germline V gene. The length of the CDR3 is 14 residues. The CDR3 region has the DNA TGTGCCAGCAGTGGACAGGGTGCGTCCTACGAGCAGTACTTC. Residues: CASSGQGASYEQYF.

The chain is built from TRBV14 and TRBJ2-5; D remains unclear. Germline CDR1 and CDR2: SGHDN and FVKESK. CDR3 length equals 17 residues. Trimming stripped 1 base from V and 1 base from J, with 16 bases between. The CDR3 spells CASSQVEKKVGQETQYF. The CDR3 nucleotides are TGTGCCAGCAGCCAAGTGGAGAAGAAGGTGGGCCAAGAGACCCAGTACTTC.

V is TRBV9 and J is TRBJ1-1; perhaps TRBD1 as D (6 bases). Trimming took 0 bases from V and 1 from J, leaving 10 bases between them. This CDR3 comprises 15 residues. The germline V gene has CDR1 SGDLS and CDR2 YYNGEE. The CDR3 here is CASSVGGGSNTEAFF. CDR3 in DNA: TGTGCCAGCAGCGTAGGAGGGGGGTCGAACACTGAAGCTTTCTTT.

The chain uses TRBV6-5 and TRBJ2-7; D uncertain. CDR1 is MNHEY, CDR2 SVGAGI, per germline. With 0 bases removed from V and 4 bases from J, the gap between germline ends came to 16 bases. The length of the CDR3 is 16 residues. The CDR3 spells CASSYSSRHHSYEQYF. In DNA, the CDR3 is TGTGCCAGCAGTTACTCCTCACGGCACCACTCGTACGAGCAGTACTTC.

The genes are TRBV2 and TRBJ2-7, with TRBD1 matching 7 bases. This CDR3 comprises 16 residues. Germline V lookup: CDR1 SNHLY, CDR2 FYNNEI. J lost 3 bases, V lost 3 bases, and 11 bases had no gene match. CDR3 region: CASSDVTRPGGYEQYF. CDR3 DNA sequence: TGTGCCAGCAGTGATGTAACGCGTCCAGGGGGCTACGAGCAGTACTTC.

As for this clone: This sample also contains other DNA sequences that code for the same CDR3. The V gene is TRBV1, the J gene TRBJ2-3. TRBV1 is reported as a pseudogene. The CDR3 loop spans 15 amino acids. The CDR3 sequence: CTSSPDGRGTDTQYF. For the CDR3, the DNA is TGCACCAGCAGCCCCGACGGCAGAGGCACAGATACGCAATATTTT.

The V gene is TRBV5-4, the J gene TRBJ2-1, with D perhaps matching TRBD2 (7 bases). CDR3 length: 16 amino acids. V was shortened by 3 bases and J by 5 bases, with 18 bases between the two germline ends. Germline CDR1 is SGHNT and CDR2 is YYREEE (reference sequence). Here the CDR3 reads CASSSRGGSGDNEQFF. CDR3 DNA: TGTGCCAGCAGCTCTAGGGGGGGCAGCGGGGACAATGAGCAGTTCTTC.

V usage is TRBV2 and J usage is TRBJ2-1, with D unclear. In germline, CDR1 is SNHLY, CDR2 FYNNEI. The CDR3 loop spans 13 amino acids. Trimming cost V 7 bases and J 7 bases, with 14 bases left between them. This chain's CDR3 is CASTIAEWNEQFF. The CDR3 DNA reads as TGTGCCAGCACAATAGCTGAATGGAATGAGCAGTTCTTC.

V usage is TRBV5-3 and J usage is TRBJ1-2; no clear D. TRBV5-3 is an open reading frame, and its role is uncertain. The CDR3 length is 15 residues. Trimming cost V 1 base and J 7 bases, with 17 bases left between them. The CDR3 sequence is CARSLSAGERAGYTF. CDR3 bases: TGTGCCAGAAGCTTGTCCGCCGGGGAACGGGCTGGCTACACCTTC.

In its sample, this clone was seen once. This chain uses TRBV6-5 with TRBJ1-1, with unresolved D. This CDR3 is built from 15 residues. The ends were cut back, 1 base at V and 5 bases at J, with 14 bases in the middle. Germline-derived CDR1 and CDR2 are MNHEY and SVGAGI. The CDR3 spells CASSYLWGGQTEAFF. CDR3 DNA sequence: TGTGCCAGCAGTTACTTATGGGGAGGGCAAACTGAAGCTTTCTTT.

This sequence joins TRBV5-1 and TRBJ2-5; TRBD2 is a possible D gene (5 bases). Germline CDR1 and CDR2: SGHRS and YFSETQ. The CDR3 consists of 18 residues. Trimming cost V 0 bases and J 1 base, with 19 bases left between them. CDR3 sequence (DNA): TGCGCCAGCAGCTTGGGGGTTGTGTGGGAGTCAGGCCAAGAGACCCAGTACTTC. It is translated as CASSLGVVWESGQETQYF.

This clone is a singleton in its sample. The gene calls are TRBV12-5 and TRBJ1-1; TRBD1 aligns across 7 bases. This CDR3 has 17 amino acids. Trimming at V came to 0 bases and at J to 0 bases, leaving 7 bases not matched to a gene. CDR1 is LGHNT and CDR2 is FRNRAP in the germline V gene. CDR3 protein: CASGLVLTGSVNTEAFF. As DNA, the CDR3 is TGTGCTAGTGGTTTGGTGCTGACAGGGTCTGTGAACACTGAAGCTTTCTTT.

This chain connects TRBV2 to TRBJ1-1, with D uncertain. This CDR3 comprises 13 residues. Germline V gene sequence: CDR1 SNHLY, CDR2 FYNNEI. Trimming took 5 bases from V and 5 from J, leaving 12 bases between them. The CDR3 is CASSQIVETEAFF. The CDR3 bases are TGTGCCAGCAGTCAGATTGTGGAAACTGAAGCTTTCTTT.

The count of this clone is one. V gene TRBV5-1 combines with J gene TRBJ2-1; 8 bases map to TRBD2. CDR3 length: 15 residues. Per germline, CDR1 SGHRS and CDR2 YFSETQ. The J segment lost 6 bases and the V segment lost 3 bases, leaving 8 bases of the junction unmatched. CDR3 sequence (DNA): TGCGCCAGCAGCTCCTTAGCGGGGATCACCAATGAGCAGTTCTTC. It yields the protein CASSSLAGITNEQFF.

This rearrangement joins TRBV7-2 to TRBJ2-5, with a tentative D call TRBD1 (6 bases). Looked up from germline, CDR1 is SGHTA and CDR2 is FQGNSA. Trimming cost V 4 bases and J 4 bases, with 7 bases left between them. The CDR3 consists of 12 residues. CDR3: CASSSQGETQYF. The DNA for the CDR3 is TGTGCCAGCAGCTCACAGGGAGAGACCCAGTACTTC.